These 7 T cell receptor beta chains share one sample of origin, sequenced in a study of cytomegalovirus exposure and HLA in healthy donors. The primer mix had 60 Vbeta and 13 Jbeta primers. Here immunoSEQ multiplex PCR was the method, and the copy in TCRdb shows in-frame clones only, minus some. The sample carries 150,000 or so clones, about 85% recorded once. Sequencing was performed on PBMCs. The receptors were sampled from a man in his fifties or sixties in good health and CMV-seropositive.

The rearrangement links TRBV2 to TRBJ2-1, with 9 bases fitting TRBD2. This CDR3 is 16 amino acids long. Germline V gene sequence: CDR1 SNHLY, CDR2 FYNNEI. Trimming at V came to 5 bases and at J to 2 bases, leaving 7 bases not matched to a gene. The CDR3 DNA follows: TGTGCCAGCAGTCAAGGTGGACTAGCGACCTACAATGAGCAGTTCTTC. This codes for CASSQGGLATYNEQFF. Combining the CDR3 with reference TRBV2 and TRBJ2-1 gives the whole variable domain EPEVTQTPSHQVTQMGQEVILRCVPISNHLYFYWYRQILGQKVEFLVSFYNNEISEKSEIFDDQFSVERPDGSNFTLKIRSTKLEDSAMYFCASSQGGLATYNEQFFGPGTRLTVL.

The chain carries TRBV6-4 and TRBJ2-1, with TRBD1 matching over 10 bases. Trimming removed 3 bases from V and 1 base from J; junction bases left unmatched: 0. The CDR3 is 15 amino acids. From germline, CDR1 is MRHNA and CDR2 SNTAGT. CDR3 in DNA: TGTGCCAGCAGTGAGGACAGGGGGTCCTACAATGAGCAGTTCTTC. Translation: CASSEDRGSYNEQFF.

The J gene is TRBJ1-2, the V gene TRBV29-1; 8 bases match TRBD1. Germline V gene data show CDR1 as SQVTM and CDR2 as ANQGSEA. This CDR3 spans 14 amino acids. V was clipped by 3 bases and J by 7 bases; unmatched bases: 10. In DNA, the CDR3 is TGCAGCGTTGACTCAGACAGGGGAATCCCTGGCTACACCTTC. Encoded protein: CSVDSDRGIPGYTF.

The CDR3 DNA follows: TGTGCCAGCAGTGACCAGATCTACGAGCAGTACTTC. Residues: CASSDQIYEQYF. The J gene is TRBJ2-7, the V gene TRBV2; D call uncertain. V was trimmed by 3 bases and J by 3 bases, leaving 6 bases between them. Germline V CDR1 and CDR2: SNHLY, FYNNEI. The CDR3 totals 12 residues.

V usage is TRBV10-3 and J usage is TRBJ1-3; 9 bases match TRBD1. V gave up 2 bases and J gave up 7 bases; unmatched junction bases: 3. Looked up from germline, CDR1 is ENHRY and CDR2 is SYGVKD. The CDR3 covers 14 residues. The DNA for the CDR3 is TGTGCCATCAGTGAGCAAGGACAGGGGAACACCATATATTTT. Residues: CAISEQGQGNTIYF.

This clone has only one observation. The CDR3 is CASRRTGSDYGYTF. In DNA form, the CDR3 reads TGTGCCAGCAGGAGGACAGGGAGTGACTATGGCTACACCTTC. The gene calls are TRBV28 and TRBJ1-2; TRBD1 matches at 8 bases. The germline gives CDR1 MDHEN, CDR2 SYDVKM. The CDR3 runs 14 residues. V lost 6 bases and J lost 3; bases outside the gene matches: 6.

V gene TRBV7-2 combines with J gene TRBJ1-5, with D possibly matching TRBD1 (6 bases). The CDR3 is 14 residues long. Germline CDR1 SGHTA, CDR2 FQGNSA. The V end was cut by 6 bases, the J end by 1 base, with 10 bases between. CDR3: CASRPTGSNQPQHF. CDR3 DNA sequence: TGTGCCAGCAGGCCTACAGGGAGCAATCAGCCCCAGCATTTT.